This T cell receptor (beta chain) appears in the sequencing data of a study of Ad26.COV2.S vaccination and SARS-CoV-2 variants (dated by TCRdb to the early 2020s). Looking at the study overall: Vaccine-arm donors came from COV1001, a multicentre, randomized, double-blind, placebo-controlled phase I-IIa trial of Ad26.COV2.S in healthy adults. The TCR-sequenced set comprised around 30 samples: 19 Ad26.COV2.S vaccine recipients, 5 placebo recipients and 8 SARS-CoV-2 convalescent individuals. TCRbeta repertoire sequencing was used to assess the specificity and breadth of SARS-CoV-2-reactive T cell receptors after Ad26.COV2.S vaccination. Ad26.COV2.S was administered intramuscularly at a dose of 5x10^10 or 1x10^11 viral particles, either as one shot or as two shots given 56 days apart. Blinding of investigators to trial group allocation was maintained during experiments and outcome assessment. Trial participants were randomized into five groups of five, in which low-dose or high-dose Ad26.COV2.S was given once or twice, or placebo was given on both occasions.

Overall results and qualifications from the work: Spike-specific TCR breadth was higher in Ad26.COV2.S recipients than in placebo recipients (P = 0.0014). After vaccination, spike-specific CD8+ and CD4+ T cell responses were reported to show substantial breadth. The study was not powered to compare responses between vaccine doses or regimens. It was noted by the authors that total T cell responses may have been underestimated by the TCR breadth and depth analyses. Vaccine and placebo recipients had comparable non-spike TCR breadth, which fits with the vaccine containing only spike.

The germline V gene gives CDR1 as MNHEY and CDR2 as SVGEGT. Taken from cysteine to phenylalanine, the CDR3 has 14 residues. The read is trimmed to its CDR3 DNA, 42 bases read in frame from base 1. V is reduced by 1 base and J by 7 bases, leaving a spacing of 10 bases between them. The immunoSEQ Assay was the method used to sequence TCRbeta CDR3 regions. After extraction, genomic DNA underwent amplification by bias-controlled multiplex PCR, followed by high-throughput sequencing. As for how the authors treated the data: To quantify the absolute abundance of every unique TCRbeta CDR3 region, sequences were collapsed and filtered. T cell fraction was estimated by normalizing TCRbeta template counts to usable DNA, with usable DNA measured through amplification of reference genes found in all nucleated cells. Repertoire TCRs were annotated as SARS-CoV-2-specific when V gene, CDR3 amino acid sequence and J gene were exactly matched to a known reactive TCR set. The reference SARS-CoV-2 TCR set was derived from MIRA and filtered for enrichment in COVID-19-positive ImmuneCODE repertoires, a step that removed public or cross-reactive TCRs. Using the MIRA antigens, annotated TCRs were further analysed by specific ORF or by position within an ORF. Depth was the summed frequency of annotated unique rearrangements, while breadth was defined as annotated unique rearrangements over total unique productive rearrangements. Two-sided Wilcoxon rank-sum tests were applied when comparing TCR breadth between groups. TCRdb holds this immuneACCESS table with in-frame rearrangements only. Some clones are missing; in checked studies, unresolved V genes explain under half, and the rest has no known cause. For V, J and clone size, that table is used; D and trimming come from the DNA. The sample table holds approximately 350,000 clones, of which 83% were seen once. The top ten clonotypes cover 7.4% of the sample.

Points on this clone: Its antigen is currently not known. The record has no base qualities; no much larger clone is one base away.

The treatment or condition label, as the study defines it: roughly 20 received Ad26.COV2.S at low or high dose, single or two shots; about five received placebo; per-sample allocation not given. Repertoires of vaccine and placebo recipients were sequenced from samples collected on day 63 after the first injection. Cohort 1b enrolled about two dozen adults aged 18-55 years at a single site in Boston, USA, between 29 July and 7 August 2020. As a vaccine, Ad26.COV2.S was a replication-incompetent adenovirus type 26 vector that expressed a prefusion-stabilized SARS-CoV-2 spike protein derived from the original Wuhan strain.

Sequencing was performed on peripheral blood, taken in a trial of Ad26.COV2.S vaccine versus placebo. The V and J genes are TRBV6-2 or TRBV6-3 and TRBJ1-4; TRBD1 might be the D gene, on 6 matching bases. The sequence derives from a person between 18 and 65 years old who received the Ad26.COV2.S COVID-19 vaccine or a placebo. The DNA reads TGTGCCAGCAGTTACTTGGGGGCGGGTGAAAAACTGTTTTTT. Translated, this is CASSYLGAGEKLFF.